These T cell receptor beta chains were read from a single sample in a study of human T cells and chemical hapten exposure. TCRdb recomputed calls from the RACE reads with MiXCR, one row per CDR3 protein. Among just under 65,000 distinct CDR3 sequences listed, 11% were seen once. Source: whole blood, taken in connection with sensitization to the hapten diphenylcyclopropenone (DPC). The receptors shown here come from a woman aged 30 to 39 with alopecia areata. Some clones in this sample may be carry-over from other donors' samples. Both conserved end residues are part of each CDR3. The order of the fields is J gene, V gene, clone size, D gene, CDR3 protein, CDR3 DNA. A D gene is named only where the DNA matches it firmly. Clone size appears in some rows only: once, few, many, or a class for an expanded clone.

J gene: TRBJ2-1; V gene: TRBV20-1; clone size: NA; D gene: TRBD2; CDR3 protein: CSAKPQTSGSRNEQFF; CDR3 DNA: TGCAGTGCTAAACCCCAGACTAGCGGGAGTCGTAATGAGCAGTTCTTC
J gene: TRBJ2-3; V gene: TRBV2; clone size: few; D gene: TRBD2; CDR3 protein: CASSGGTSGADTQYF; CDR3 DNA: TGTGCCAGCAGTGGAGGGACTAGCGGCGCAGATACGCAGTATTTT
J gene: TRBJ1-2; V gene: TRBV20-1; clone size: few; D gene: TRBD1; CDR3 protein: CSAPGTVGNYGYTF; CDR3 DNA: TGCAGTGCTCCCGGGACAGTAGGAAACTATGGCTACACCTTC
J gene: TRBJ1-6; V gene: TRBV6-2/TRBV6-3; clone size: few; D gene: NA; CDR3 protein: CASRHSQTNSPLHF; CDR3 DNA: TGTGCCAGCAGGCATAGCCAGACCAATTCACCCCTCCACTTT
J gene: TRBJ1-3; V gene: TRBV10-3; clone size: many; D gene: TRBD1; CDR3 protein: CAISESPGQGAGNTIYF; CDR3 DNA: TGTGCCATCAGTGAGTCTCCGGGACAGGGAGCTGGAAACACCATATATTTT
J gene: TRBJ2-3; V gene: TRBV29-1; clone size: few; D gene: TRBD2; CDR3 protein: CSVEFGRGTDTQYF; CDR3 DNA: TGCAGCGTTGAGTTCGGGAGGGGCACAGATACGCAGTATTTT
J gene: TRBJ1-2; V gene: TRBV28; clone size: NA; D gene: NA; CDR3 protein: CASILGGTSNYGYTF; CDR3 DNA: TGTGCCAGCATCCTGGGAGGGACCTCTAACTATGGCTACACCTTC
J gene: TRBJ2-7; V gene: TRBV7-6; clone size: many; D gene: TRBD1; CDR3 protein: CASSLGQGAEQYF; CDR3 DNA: TGTGCCAGCAGCTTGGGACAGGGCGCCGAGCAGTACTTC
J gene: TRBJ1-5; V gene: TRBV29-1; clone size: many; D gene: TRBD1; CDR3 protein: CSVQTGGNNQPQHF; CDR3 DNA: TGCAGCGTTCAGACAGGGGGCAACAATCAGCCCCAGCATTTT
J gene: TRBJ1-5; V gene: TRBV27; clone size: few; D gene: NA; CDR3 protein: CASSPLTGFGQPQHF; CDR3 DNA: TGTGCCAGCAGTCCGTTAACAGGGTTCGGACAGCCCCAGCATTTT
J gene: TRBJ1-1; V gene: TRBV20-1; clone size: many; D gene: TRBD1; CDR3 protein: CSLPGQGAEAFF; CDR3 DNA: TGCAGTCTCCCGGGTCAGGGGGCTGAAGCTTTCTTT
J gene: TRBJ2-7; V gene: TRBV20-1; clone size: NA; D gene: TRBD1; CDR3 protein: CSAPRDSYEQYF; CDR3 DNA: TGCAGTGCTCCTCGGGACAGCTACGAGCAGTACTTC
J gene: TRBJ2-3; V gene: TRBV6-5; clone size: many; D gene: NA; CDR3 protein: CASSTRQTPTDTQYF; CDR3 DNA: TGTGCCAGCAGTACACGACAGACCCCCACAGATACGCAGTATTTT
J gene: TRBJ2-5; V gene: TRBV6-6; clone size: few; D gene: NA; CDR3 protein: CASSPGRGGETQYF; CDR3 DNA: TGTGCCAGCAGTCCCGGACGGGGCGGGGAGACCCAGTACTTC
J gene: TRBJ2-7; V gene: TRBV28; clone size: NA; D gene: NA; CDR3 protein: CASSSTGTLNYEQYF; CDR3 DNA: TGTGCCAGCAGTTCGACCGGGACACTCAACTACGAGCAGTACTTC
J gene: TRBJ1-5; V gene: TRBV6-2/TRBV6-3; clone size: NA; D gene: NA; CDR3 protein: CASSYWGNQPQHF; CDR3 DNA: TGTGCCAGCAGTTACTGGGGCAATCAGCCCCAGCATTTT
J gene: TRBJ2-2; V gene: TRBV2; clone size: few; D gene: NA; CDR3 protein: CASLLEGTDTGELFF; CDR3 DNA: TGTGCCAGCCTGCTGGAGGGGACCGACACCGGGGAGCTGTTTTTT
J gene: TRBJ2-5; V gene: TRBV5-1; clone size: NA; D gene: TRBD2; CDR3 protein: CASSQTLAGGGETQYF; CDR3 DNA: TGCGCCAGCAGCCAAACCCTAGCGGGAGGTGGGGAGACCCAGTACTTC
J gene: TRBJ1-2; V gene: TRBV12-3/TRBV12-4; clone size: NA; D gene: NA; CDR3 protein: CANSLLDLRGYTF; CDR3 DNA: TGTGCCAACAGCCTTTTGGACCTGAGGGGCTACACCTTC
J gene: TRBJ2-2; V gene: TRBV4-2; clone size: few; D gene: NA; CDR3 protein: CASSQAFNTGELFF; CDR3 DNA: TGTGCCAGCAGCCAGGCCTTTAACACCGGGGAGCTGTTTTTT
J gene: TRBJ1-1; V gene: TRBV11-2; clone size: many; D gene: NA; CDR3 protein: CASSGQWGTEAFF; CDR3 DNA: TGTGCCAGCAGCGGACAGTGGGGCACTGAAGCTTTCTTT
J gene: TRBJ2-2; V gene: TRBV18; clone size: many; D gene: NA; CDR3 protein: CASSPLIGRGTGELFF; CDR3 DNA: TGTGCCAGCTCACCCCTGATCGGTCGTGGCACCGGGGAGCTGTTTTTT
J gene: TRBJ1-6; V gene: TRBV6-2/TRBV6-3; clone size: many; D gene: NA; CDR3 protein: CASSYSPAGYSPLHF; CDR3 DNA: TGTGCCAGCAGTTACTCGCCGGCGGGGTATTCACCCCTCCACTTT
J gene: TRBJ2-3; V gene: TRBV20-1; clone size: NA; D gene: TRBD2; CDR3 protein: CSAPPGTSGKTDTQYF; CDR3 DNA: TGCAGTGCCCCTCCCGGGACTAGCGGGAAAACAGATACGCAGTATTTT
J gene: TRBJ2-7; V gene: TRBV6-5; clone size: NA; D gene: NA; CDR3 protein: CASSLTTSSAFEQYF; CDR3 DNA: TGTGCCAGCAGCCTGACTACAAGTTCTGCCTTCGAGCAGTACTTC
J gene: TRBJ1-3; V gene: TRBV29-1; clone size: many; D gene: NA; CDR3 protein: CSVAVGLVGGNTIYF; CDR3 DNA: TGCAGCGTTGCAGTCGGACTTGTAGGTGGAAACACCATATATTTT
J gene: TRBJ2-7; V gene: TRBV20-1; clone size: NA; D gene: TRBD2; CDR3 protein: CSAPGSEFGTSGRAPYEQYF; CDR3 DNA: TGCAGTGCACCGGGCAGCGAATTCGGGACTAGCGGGAGAGCGCCCTACGAGCAGTACTTC
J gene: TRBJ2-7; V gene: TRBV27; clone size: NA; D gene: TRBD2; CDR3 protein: CASSLKAGGGFSSYEQYF; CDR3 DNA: TGTGCCAGCAGTTTAAAAGCGGGAGGGGGCTTTAGCTCCTACGAGCAGTACTTC
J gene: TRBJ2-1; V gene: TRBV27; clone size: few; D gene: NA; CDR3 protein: CASSSTLSSYNEQFF; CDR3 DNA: TGTGCCAGCAGTTCAACACTGAGCTCCTACAATGAGCAGTTCTTC
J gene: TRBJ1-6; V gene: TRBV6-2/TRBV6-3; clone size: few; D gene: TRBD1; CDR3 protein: CASSWNRGAYNSPLHF; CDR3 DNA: TGTGCCAGCAGTTGGAACAGGGGTGCCTATAATTCACCCCTCCACTTT
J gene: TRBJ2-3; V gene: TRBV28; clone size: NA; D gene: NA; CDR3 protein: CASSSQTGSTTQYF; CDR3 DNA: TGTGCCAGCAGTTCCCAGACAGGATCTACTACGCAGTATTTT
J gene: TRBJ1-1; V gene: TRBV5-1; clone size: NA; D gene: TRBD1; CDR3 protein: CASSLAGTASEAFF; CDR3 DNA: TGCGCCAGCAGCTTGGCCGGGACAGCATCTGAAGCTTTCTTT
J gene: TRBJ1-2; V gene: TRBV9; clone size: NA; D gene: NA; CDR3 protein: CASTLGAGFGGYTF; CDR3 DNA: TGTGCCAGCACCCTGGGTGCAGGGTTTGGTGGCTACACCTTC
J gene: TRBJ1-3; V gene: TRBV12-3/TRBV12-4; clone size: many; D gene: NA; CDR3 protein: CASSSTQNSGNTIYF; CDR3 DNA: TGTGCCAGCAGTTCCACACAGAACTCTGGAAACACCATATATTTT
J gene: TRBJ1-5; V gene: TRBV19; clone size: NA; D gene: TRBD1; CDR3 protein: CASSVYPGQGDNQPQHF; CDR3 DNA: TGTGCCAGTAGTGTCTACCCCGGACAGGGAGACAATCAGCCCCAGCATTTT
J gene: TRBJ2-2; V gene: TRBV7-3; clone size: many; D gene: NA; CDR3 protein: CASSLKLVRQGGTGELFF; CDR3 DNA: TGTGCCAGCAGCTTAAAGCTGGTCCGGCAGGGTGGCACCGGGGAGCTGTTTTTT
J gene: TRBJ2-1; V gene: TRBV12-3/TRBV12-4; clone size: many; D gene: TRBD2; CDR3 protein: CASRGTSGNGEQFF; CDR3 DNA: TGTGCCAGCAGAGGGACTAGCGGCAACGGTGAGCAGTTCTTC
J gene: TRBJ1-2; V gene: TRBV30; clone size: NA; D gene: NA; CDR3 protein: CASGPQGGYTF; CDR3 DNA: TGTGCCTCGGGACCCCAGGGTGGCTACACCTTC
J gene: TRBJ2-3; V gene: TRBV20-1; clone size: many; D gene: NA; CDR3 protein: CSARAAADTQYF; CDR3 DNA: TGCAGTGCTAGAGCAGCGGCAGATACGCAGTATTTT
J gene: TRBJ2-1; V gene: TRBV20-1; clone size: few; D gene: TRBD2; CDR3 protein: CSATTSGRPGEQFF; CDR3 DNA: TGCAGTGCTACCACTAGCGGGAGACCCGGTGAGCAGTTCTTC
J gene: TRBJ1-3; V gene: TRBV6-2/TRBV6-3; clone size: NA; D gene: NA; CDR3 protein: CATRDTSGNTIYF; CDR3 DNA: TGTGCCACCCGGGACACCTCTGGAAACACCATATATTTT
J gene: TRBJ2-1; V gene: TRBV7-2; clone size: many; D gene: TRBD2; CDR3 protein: CASSLVVSGGPFF; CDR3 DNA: TGTGCCAGCAGCTTAGTGGTTAGCGGGGGTCCGTTCTTC
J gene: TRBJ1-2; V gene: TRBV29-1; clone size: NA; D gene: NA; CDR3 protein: CSVEDPTTGEEGYTF; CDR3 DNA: TGCAGCGTTGAAGACCCTACCACGGGGGAGGAAGGCTACACCTTC